This TCR beta chain was identified in a study of blood T cell repertoires in COVID-19. On the study more broadly: COVID-19 samples, acute and convalescent, were from the United States, Italy and Spain. PBMCs, B-cell-depleted T cells, or T cells provided the cDNA or gDNA that made up the material.

The authors' processing: Quantification of nucleated cells was approximated via reference gene primer amplification. This table comes from immunoSEQ multiplex PCR, and its TCRdb copy is limited to in-frame clones, with some not included. V and J calls and clone size are as listed in that table; D and trimming were resolved from the DNA. This sample has tens of thousands of clones, with roughly 84% found just once. CDR1 is SEHNR and CDR2 is FQNEAQ in the germline V gene (reference sequence). J gave up 0 bases and V 5 bases, and 1 base lay outside the gene matches. CDR3 length: 15 amino acids. This clonotype was sampled from a human donor in a cohort sampled during active COVID-19. V is TRBV7-9 and J is TRBJ2-3; 11 nucleotides match TRBD2. The sequencing input was peripheral blood. In nucleotides, the CDR3 is TGTGCCAGCAGCCGGACTAGCGGGAGCACAGATACGCAGTATTTT. Translation gives CASSRTSGSTDTQYF.